Described below is a single T cell receptor beta chain sequence and its context. Its specificity is unknown. TCRdb recomputed calls from the 5' RACE reads with MiXCR, one row per CDR3 protein. The sample consists of approximately 100,000 distinct CDR3 sequences, 9.5% to 14% of them appearing once. These data come from a study of neurological immune-mediated disorders. Findings of the study overall: HTLV-1-associated myelopathy had the most TCR clonal expansion, and multiple sclerosis had the least, less than healthy controls.

J gave up 7 bases and V 0 bases, and 3 bases lay outside the gene matches. The germline CDR1 and CDR2 sequences are SGHRS and YFSETQ. The CDR3 is 13 residues long. The sample's time point: longitudinal time-point 3. The sequence came from a female donor with HTLV-1-associated myelopathy (HAM/TSP). This chain links TRBV5-1 with TRBJ1-1; 7 nucleotides align to TRBD1. Specimen: PBMCs. The CDR3 sequence is CASSLVGTDEAFF. The CDR3 DNA is TGCGCCAGCAGCTTGGTGGGGACAGATGAAGCTTTCTTT.